These T cell receptor beta chains were read from a single sample in a study of early T cells in non-severe SARS-CoV-2 infection. TCRdb independently ran MiXCR on the 5' RACE reads; one entry per CDR3 protein. The sample includes tens of thousands of distinct CDR3 sequences, 9% to 15% of them seen just once. Specimen: whole blood. The receptor source for this set is an adult who was a healthcare worker with PCR-confirmed SARS-CoV-2 infection or an uninfected control (not recorded which). The CDR3 runs from the conserved cysteine through the conserved F or W. A D gene is named only where the DNA matches it firmly. Expanded clones are given a class, and other clones once, few, many or no size at all.

CASSQDRDPSTDTQYF	TGTGCCAGCAGCCAAGACCGGGACCCTAGCACAGATACGCAGTATTTT	NA	TRBV3-1	TRBJ2-3	NA
CASTGTTNPPYEQYF	TGTGCCAGCACCGGGACTACTAACCCTCCCTACGAGCAGTACTTC	many	TRBV6-2/TRBV6-3	TRBJ2-7	TRBD2
CASRSPLTKNIQYF	TGTGCCAGCAGGTCGCCTCTCACCAAAAACATTCAGTACTTC	many	TRBV12-3/TRBV12-4	TRBJ2-4	NA
CASSPHLGGRTSYEQYF	TGTGCCAGCAGTCCCCATCTGGGCGGGAGAACCTCCTACGAGCAGTACTTC	many	TRBV9	TRBJ2-7	TRBD2
CASSLGGGGPYSNQPQHF	TGTGCCAGCAGCTTGGGCGGAGGGGGACCCTATAGCAATCAGCCCCAGCATTTT	few	TRBV7-2	TRBJ1-5	NA
CASSRAGEGDTQYF	TGTGCCAGCAGTCGAGCGGGAGAAGGAGATACGCAGTATTTT	few	TRBV6-5	TRBJ2-3	TRBD2
CAISEPTSPGELFF	TGTGCCATCAGTGAGCCGACTAGCCCCGGGGAGCTGTTTTTT	few	TRBV10-3	TRBJ2-2	TRBD2
CASSLAWGRQEKLFF	TGTGCCAGCAGCTTGGCGTGGGGGCGACAGGAAAAACTGTTTTTT	NA	TRBV5-5	TRBJ1-4	NA
CAISESREVSEQYF	TGTGCCATCAGTGAGTCGAGGGAGGTTAGCGAGCAGTACTTC	few	TRBV10-3	TRBJ2-7	NA
CASSLNNYNEQFF	TGTGCCAGCAGCTTAAACAACTACAATGAGCAGTTCTTC	NA	TRBV7-2	TRBJ2-1	NA
CASSEGGTRGNYGYTF	TGTGCCAGCAGTGAAGGAGGGACCCGAGGGAACTATGGCTACACCTTC	few	TRBV2	TRBJ1-2	NA
CASSLQSNTGELFF	TGTGCTAGCAGCCTACAGTCGAACACCGGGGAGCTGTTTTTT	many	TRBV7-7	TRBJ2-2	NA
CAITAILAGGLHEQYF	TGTGCCATCACGGCTATACTAGCGGGAGGACTCCACGAGCAGTACTTC	many	TRBV10-3	TRBJ2-7	TRBD2
CASSAIRTGRTDTQYF	TGCGCCAGCAGCGCGATTAGGACAGGGCGGACAGATACGCAGTATTTT	NA	TRBV10-2	TRBJ2-3	TRBD1
CASSQDLSLGTDTQYF	TGCGCCAGCAGCCAAGATCTTTCCCTAGGCACAGATACGCAGTATTTT	NA	TRBV4-1	TRBJ2-3	NA
CASSQDPGRIYGYTF	TGCGCCAGCAGCCAAGATCCAGGACGTATCTATGGCTACACCTTC	NA	TRBV4-3	TRBJ1-2	NA
CASSHGERISLEQFF	TGTGCCAGCAGCCACGGCGAGCGGATATCGCTTGAGCAGTTCTTC	few	TRBV7-9	TRBJ2-1	NA
CASSYRPAYEQYF	TGTGCCAGCAGTTACCGCCCCGCCTACGAGCAGTACTTC	few	TRBV6-6	TRBJ2-7	NA
CAGSPSYNEQFF	TGTGCCGGATCTCCTTCCTACAATGAGCAGTTCTTC	NA	TRBV2	TRBJ2-1	NA
CASSKQRYTKNIQYF	TGTGCCAGCAGCAAACAGCGTTACACCAAAAACATTCAGTACTTC	NA	TRBV21-1	TRBJ2-4	NA
CASSYRLAGTYEQYF	TGTGCCAGCAGTTATAGACTAGCGGGGACCTACGAGCAGTACTTC	few	TRBV6-2/TRBV6-3	TRBJ2-7	TRBD2
CASNPTTDQPQHF	TGTGCCAGTAATCCCACGACGGATCAGCCCCAGCATTTT	few	TRBV19	TRBJ1-5	NA
CASSFGGGADTQYF	TGTGCCAGCAGCTTCGGAGGGGGCGCAGATACGCAGTATTTT	few	TRBV7-9	TRBJ2-3	NA
CASSEALRGINEQFF	TGTGCCAGCAGTGAAGCGCTAAGAGGGATCAATGAGCAGTTCTTC	NA	TRBV2	TRBJ2-1	NA
CATSGRQSYEQYF	TGTGCCACCAGCGGGAGACAGTCGTACGAGCAGTACTTC	NA	TRBV15	TRBJ2-7	NA
CASSASGIRQFF	TGCGCCAGCAGCGCATCCGGGATTCGGCAGTTCTTC	many	TRBV5-1	TRBJ2-1	NA
CATQPPGPSTLTQYF	TGTGCCACCCAGCCCCCAGGACCTTCCACACTGACGCAGTATTTT	NA	TRBV11-2	TRBJ2-3	NA
CASSRPVTTSYEQYF	TGTGCCAGCAGCCGCCCAGTCACAACCTCCTACGAGCAGTACTTC	NA	TRBV9	TRBJ2-7	NA